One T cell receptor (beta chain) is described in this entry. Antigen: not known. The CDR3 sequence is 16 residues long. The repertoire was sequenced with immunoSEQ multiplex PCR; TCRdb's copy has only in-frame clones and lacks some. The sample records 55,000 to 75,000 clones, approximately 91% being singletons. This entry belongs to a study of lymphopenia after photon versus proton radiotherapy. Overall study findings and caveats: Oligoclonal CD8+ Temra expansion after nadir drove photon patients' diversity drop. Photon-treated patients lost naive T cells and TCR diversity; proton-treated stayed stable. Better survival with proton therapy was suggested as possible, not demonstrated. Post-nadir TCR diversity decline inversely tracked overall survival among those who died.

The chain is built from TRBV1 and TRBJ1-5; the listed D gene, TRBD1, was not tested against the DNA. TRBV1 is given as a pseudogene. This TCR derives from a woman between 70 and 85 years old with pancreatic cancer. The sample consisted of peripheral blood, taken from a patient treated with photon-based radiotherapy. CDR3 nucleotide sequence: TGCACCAGCAGCCAAGATCAGGACACCAGCAATCAGCCCCAGCATTTT. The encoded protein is CTSSQDQDTSNQPQHF.